These 19 T cell receptor beta chains originate from one sample sequenced in a study of cytomegalovirus exposure and HLA in healthy donors. Libraries were prepared by immunoSEQ multiplex PCR; TCRdb keeps only in-frame clonotypes and omits some of them. This sample yields 260,000 or so clones, of which roughly 88% are seen a single time; roughly 0.93% belongs to the top ten. Sequenced sample: PBMCs. The receptors shown here come from a woman aged 18-29 years in good health and CMV-seronegative.

J is TRBJ2-1 and V is TRBV28; TRBD2 matches at 12 bases. CDR3 length equals 17 residues. The junction had 9 bases not matched to a gene; V was cut back by 2 bases and J by 7 bases. Germline lookup yields CDR1 MDHEN and CDR2 SYDVKM. The CDR3, as DNA: TGTGCCAGCAGTTTACTACTAGGACTAGCGGGAAAGAATGAGCAGTTCTTC. It is translated as CASSLLLGLAGKNEQFF.

The chain couples TRBV7-9 to TRBJ2-7; no definite D call. This CDR3 is built from 12 residues. Germline loops: CDR1 SEHNR, CDR2 FQNEAQ (reference sequence). V was cut by 6 bases and J by 4 bases, with 10 bases left in between. CDR3 sequence reads: CASSAVRYEQYF. In DNA, the CDR3 is TGTGCCAGCAGTGCGGTACGGTACGAGCAGTACTTC.

The chain is built from TRBV7-2 and TRBJ2-1, with 9 bases aligning to TRBD2. This CDR3 comprises 14 residues. Germline lookup yields CDR1 SGHTA and CDR2 FQGNSA. Germline trimming cut 3 bases from V and 8 bases from J; bases unmatched to any gene: 5. The CDR3, as DNA: TGTGCCAGCAGCTTTAGCGGGAGAATTGATGAGCAGTTCTTC. This sequence encodes CASSFSGRIDEQFF.

The rearrangement joins TRBV12-5 to TRBJ2-2; a weak D match, TRBD1 (5 bases). CDR3 length equals 15 residues. Trimming stripped 6 bases from V and 5 bases from J, with 16 bases between. Germline CDR1 reads LGHNT; CDR2 reads FRNRAP. Here the CDR3 reads CASGLTGASTGELFF. In nucleotides, the CDR3 is TGTGCTAGTGGCCTTACAGGTGCGAGTACCGGGGAGCTGTTTTTT.

The chain joins TRBV7-2 to TRBJ2-2; D call uncertain. Germline CDR1 reads SGHTA; CDR2 reads FQGNSA. The V gene lost 4 bases and the J gene lost 0 bases, with 9 bases spanning the gap. CDR3 length: 15 amino acids. The CDR3 region is CASSYILANTGELFF. CDR3 bases: TGTGCCAGCAGCTACATCCTAGCGAACACCGGGGAGCTGTTTTTT. Drawing the rest from reference TRBV7-2 and TRBJ2-2, the complete variable domain is GAGVSQSPSNKVTEKGKDVELRCDPISGHTALYWYRQSLGQGLEFLIYFQGNSAPDKSGLPSDRFSAERTGGSVSTLTIQRTQQEDSAVYLCASSYILANTGELFFGEGSRLTVL.

Details on this clone: Other DNA sequences in this sample translate to the same CDR3. The rearrangement joins TRBV9 to TRBJ1-1, with D maybe TRBD1 (6 bases). Trimming stripped 2 bases from V and 1 base from J, with 9 bases between. The CDR3 has 14 residues. Germline values: CDR1 SGDLS, CDR2 YYNGEE. CDR3 in DNA: TGTGCCAGCAGCGTCGGGACACCGAACACTGAAGCTTTCTTT. Protein: CASSVGTPNTEAFF.

The chain combines TRBV5-6 with TRBJ2-3; 10 nucleotides agree with TRBD2. CDR3 length: 15 amino acids. With 2 bases clipped from V and 6 bases from J, the junction kept 6 bases outside the gene matches. Germline lookup yields CDR1 SGHDT and CDR2 YYEEEE. CDR3 region: CASSFGTSVFDTQYF. The CDR3 DNA reads TGTGCCAGCAGCTTTGGGACTAGCGTTTTCGATACGCAGTATTTT.

The chain combines TRBV16 with TRBJ2-7; tentatively, D is TRBD2 (6 bases). This CDR3 has 16 amino acids. The ends were cut back, 2 bases at V and 0 bases at J, with 14 bases in the middle. Germline loops: CDR1 KGHSY, CDR2 FQNENV. In nucleotides, the CDR3 is TGTGCCAGCAGCCAACCCAAAAGACTAGGCTCCTACGAGCAGTACTTC. Its protein is CASSQPKRLGSYEQYF.

V and J are TRBV6-1 and TRBJ1-3; D not resolved. The germline V gene encodes CDR1 MNHNS and CDR2 SASEGT. The CDR3 loop spans 13 amino acids. Trimming removed 4 bases from V and 3 bases from J, with 7 bases in between. Here the CDR3 DNA reads TGTGCCAGCAGTGGGGCGCATGGAAACACCATATATTTT. Translation gives CASSGAHGNTIYF.

This clone was seen more than once but under ten times. The CDR3 sequence: CASSLRGGNEKLFF. CDR3 sequence (DNA): TGTGCCAGCAGCCTACGAGGGGGAAATGAAAAACTGTTTTTT. The chain employs TRBV5-4 and TRBJ1-4; maybe TRBD1 (6 bases). Germline V lookup: CDR1 SGHNT, CDR2 YYREEE (reference sequence). CDR3 length: 14 amino acids. Deletions cut 4 bases from V and 5 bases from J, with 12 bases between. The variable domain in full, completed from reference TRBV5-4 and TRBJ1-4, reads ETGVTQSPTHLIKTRGQQVTLRCSSQSGHNTVSWYQQALGQGPQFIFQYYREEENGRGNFPPRFSGLQFPNYSSELNVNALELDDSALYLCASSLRGGNEKLFFGSGTQLSVL.

As regards this clone: Other nucleotide sequences from this sample produce the same CDR3. The rearrangement uses TRBV9 and TRBJ2-5; D is perhaps TRBD2 (6 bases). This CDR3 region has 13 residues. From germline, CDR1 is SGDLS and CDR2 YYNGEE. The V end lost 3 bases, the J end lost 5 bases, and 11 bases lay between the germline ends. The CDR3 DNA reads as TGTGCCAGCAGCGCCGGGGGTGGGGAGACCCAGTACTTC. It specifies CASSAGGGETQYF. The full variable domain, rest sourced from reference TRBV9 and TRBJ2-5, is DSGVTQTPKHLITATGQRVTLRCSPRSGDLSVYWYQQSLDQGLQFLIQYYNGEERAKGNILERFSAQQFPDLHSELNLSSLELGDSALYFCASSAGGGETQYFGPGTRLLVL.

The V gene is TRBV7-8, the J gene TRBJ2-3; 14 bases align to TRBD2. The length of the CDR3 is 19 residues. V was pared by 5 bases and J by 6 bases, with 16 bases of the junction left unmatched. Germline CDR1 reads SGHVS; CDR2 reads FQNEAQ. CDR3 loop: CASSRTVSGLAGAADTQYF. The CDR3 DNA is TGTGCCAGCAGCAGGACGGTTTCGGGACTAGCGGGAGCTGCGGATACGCAGTATTTT.

The rearrangement uses TRBV28 and TRBJ2-7, with 7 bases matching TRBD1. CDR3 length: 13 amino acids. V dropped 7 bases and J dropped 0; count of bases not matched to a gene: 3. Germline CDR1 and CDR2: MDHEN and SYDVKM. DNA for the CDR3: TGTGCCAGCATTGGGACAGACTCCTACGAGCAGTACTTC. The encoded protein is CASIGTDSYEQYF.

The chain has TRBV7-2 and TRBJ2-7; D ambiguous. Germline V gene lookup returns CDR1 SGHTA and CDR2 FQGNSA. Trimming left V 1 base short and J 6 bases short, with 13 bases between. This CDR3 spans 14 amino acids. The CDR3 sequence is CASSLVPLLPEQYF. The DNA of the CDR3 is TGTGCCAGCAGCTTAGTTCCTCTATTGCCCGAGCAGTACTTC.

The V gene is TRBV4-3, the J gene TRBJ2-5; D perhaps matches TRBD1 (5 bases). The V end was cut by 3 bases, the J end by 0 bases, with 5 bases between. The CDR3 sequence is 13 residues long. The germline CDR1 and CDR2 sequences are LGHNA and YSLEER. The CDR3 DNA follows: TGCGCCAGCAGCCAGGGGCACCAAGAGACCCAGTACTTC. It is translated as CASSQGHQETQYF.

This rearrangement joins TRBV4-3 to TRBJ2-3; 7 nucleotides match TRBD1. The germline gives CDR1 LGHNA, CDR2 YSLEER. Trimming removed 0 bases from V and 3 bases from J; junction bases left unmatched: 3. CDR3 size: 15 residues. CDR3: CASSQERGLTDTQYF. CDR3 nucleotide sequence: TGCGCCAGCAGCCAAGAGAGGGGGCTAACAGATACGCAGTATTTT.

This clone was seen a single time. V gene TRBV7-8 combines with J gene TRBJ1-5; possible D gene TRBD1, 5 bases. The CDR3 is 15 residues long. Germline V lookup: CDR1 SGHVS, CDR2 FQNEAQ. Trimming took off 6 bases at V and 6 bases at J, with 18 bases between the two ends. The CDR3 coding sequence is TGTGCCAGCAGTTTGGGCAGGGTATTTAGTCAGCCCCAGCATTTT. It yields the protein CASSLGRVFSQPQHF.

The V gene is TRBV6-1, the J gene TRBJ1-2; 8 bases are a match to TRBD1. CDR1 is MNHNS and CDR2 is SASEGT in the germline V gene. The V gene end was trimmed by 8 bases and the J gene end by 0 bases; junction bases not matched to a gene: 5. This CDR3 has 14 residues. CDR3 sequence (DNA): TGTGCCAGCGCGGACAGGGCAACTAACTATGGCTACACCTTC. Its translation: CASADRATNYGYTF.

In nucleotides, the CDR3 is TGTGCCAGCAGTGAGCGGGGGATGGGCAATCAGCCCCAGCATTTT. Translation: CASSERGMGNQPQHF. The chain couples TRBV6-1 to TRBJ1-5, with D maybe TRBD1 (5 bases). The ends were cut back, 3 bases at V and 2 bases at J, with 11 bases in the middle. The germline V gene has CDR1 MNHNS and CDR2 SASEGT. The CDR3 sequence is 15 residues long.